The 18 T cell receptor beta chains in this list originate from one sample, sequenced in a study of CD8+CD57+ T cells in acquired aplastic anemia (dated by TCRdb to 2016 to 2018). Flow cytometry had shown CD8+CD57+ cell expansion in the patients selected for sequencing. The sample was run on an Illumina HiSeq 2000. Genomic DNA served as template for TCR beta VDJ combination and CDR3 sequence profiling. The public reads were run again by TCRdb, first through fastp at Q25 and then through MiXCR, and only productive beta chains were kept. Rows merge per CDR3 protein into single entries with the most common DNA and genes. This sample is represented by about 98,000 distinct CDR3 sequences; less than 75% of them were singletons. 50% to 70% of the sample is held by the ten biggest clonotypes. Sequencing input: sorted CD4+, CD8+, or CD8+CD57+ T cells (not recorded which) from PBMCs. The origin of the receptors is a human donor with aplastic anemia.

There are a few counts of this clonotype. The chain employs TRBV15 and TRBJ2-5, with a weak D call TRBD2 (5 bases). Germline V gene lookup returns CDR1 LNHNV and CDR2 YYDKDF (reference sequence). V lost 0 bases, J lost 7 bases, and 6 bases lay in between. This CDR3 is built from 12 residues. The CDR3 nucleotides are TGTGCCACCAGCAGAGATGGGAGGACCCAGTACTTC. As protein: CATSRDGRTQYF.

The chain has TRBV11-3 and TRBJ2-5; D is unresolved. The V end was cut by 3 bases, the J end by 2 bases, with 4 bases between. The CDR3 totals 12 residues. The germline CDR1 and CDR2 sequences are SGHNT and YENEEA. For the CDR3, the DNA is TGTGCCAGCAGCTTTATTCAAGAGACCCAGTACTTC. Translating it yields CASSFIQETQYF.

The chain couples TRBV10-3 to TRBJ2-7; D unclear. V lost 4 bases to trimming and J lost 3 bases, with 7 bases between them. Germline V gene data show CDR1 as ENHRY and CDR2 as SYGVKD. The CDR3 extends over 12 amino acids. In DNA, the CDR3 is TGTGCCATCAGTGGTGGAGACTACGAGCAGTACTTC. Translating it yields CAISGGDYEQYF.

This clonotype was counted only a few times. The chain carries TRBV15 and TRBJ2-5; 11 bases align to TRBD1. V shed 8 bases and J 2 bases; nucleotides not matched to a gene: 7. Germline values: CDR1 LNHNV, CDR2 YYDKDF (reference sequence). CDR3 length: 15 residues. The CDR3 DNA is TGTGCCACCGTCGACCGGGACAGGGGGCAAGAGACCCAGTACTTC. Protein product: CATVDRDRGQETQYF.

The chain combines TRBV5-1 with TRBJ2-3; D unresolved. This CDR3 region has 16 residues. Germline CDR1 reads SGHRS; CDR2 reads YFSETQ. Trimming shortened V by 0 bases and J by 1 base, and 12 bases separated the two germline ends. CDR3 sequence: CASSLGGTAGTDTQYF. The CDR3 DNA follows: TGCGCCAGCAGCTTGGGGGGTACGGCGGGCACAGATACGCAGTATTTT.

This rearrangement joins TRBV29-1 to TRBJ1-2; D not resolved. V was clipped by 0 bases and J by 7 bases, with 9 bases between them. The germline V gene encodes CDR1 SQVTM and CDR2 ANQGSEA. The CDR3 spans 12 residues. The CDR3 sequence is CSVEDSYAGYTF. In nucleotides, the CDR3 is TGCAGCGTTGAAGACAGCTATGCTGGCTACACCTTC.

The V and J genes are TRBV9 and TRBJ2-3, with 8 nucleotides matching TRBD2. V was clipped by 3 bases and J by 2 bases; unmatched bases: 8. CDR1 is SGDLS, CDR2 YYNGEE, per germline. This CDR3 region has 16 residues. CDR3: CASSAGGTSLTDTQYF. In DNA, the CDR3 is TGTGCCAGCAGCGCGGGGGGGACTTCCCTCACAGATACGCAGTATTTT.

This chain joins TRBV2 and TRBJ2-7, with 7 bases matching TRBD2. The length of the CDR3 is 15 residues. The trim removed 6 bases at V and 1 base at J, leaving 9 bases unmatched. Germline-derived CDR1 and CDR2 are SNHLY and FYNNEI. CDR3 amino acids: CASRLGRASSYEQYF. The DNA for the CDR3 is TGTGCCAGCAGGCTGGGGAGGGCCTCGTCCTACGAGCAGTACTTC.

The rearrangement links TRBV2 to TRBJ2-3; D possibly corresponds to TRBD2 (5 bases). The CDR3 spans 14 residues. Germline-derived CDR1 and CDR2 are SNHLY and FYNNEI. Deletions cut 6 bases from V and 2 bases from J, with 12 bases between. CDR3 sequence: CASRDLQPTDTQYF. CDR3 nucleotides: TGTGCCAGCAGGGACTTACAACCCACAGATACGCAGTATTTT. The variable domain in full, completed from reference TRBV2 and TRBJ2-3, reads EPEVTQTPSHQVTQMGQEVILRCVPISNHLYFYWYRQILGQKVEFLVSFYNNEISEKSEIFDDQFSVERPDGSNFTLKIRSTKLEDSAMYFCASRDLQPTDTQYFGPGTRLTVL.

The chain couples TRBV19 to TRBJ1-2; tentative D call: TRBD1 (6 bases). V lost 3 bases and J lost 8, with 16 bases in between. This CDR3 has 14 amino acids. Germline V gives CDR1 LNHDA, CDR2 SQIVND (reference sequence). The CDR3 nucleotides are TGTGCCAGTAGTATTCGAAGGACAGATGGCGGCTACACCTTC. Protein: CASSIRRTDGGYTF.

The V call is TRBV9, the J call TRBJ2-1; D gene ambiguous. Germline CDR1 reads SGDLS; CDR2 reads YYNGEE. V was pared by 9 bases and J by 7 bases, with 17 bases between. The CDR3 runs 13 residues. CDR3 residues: CAISADFENEQFF. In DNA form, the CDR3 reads TGTGCCATCAGTGCGGATTTTGAGAATGAGCAGTTCTTC.

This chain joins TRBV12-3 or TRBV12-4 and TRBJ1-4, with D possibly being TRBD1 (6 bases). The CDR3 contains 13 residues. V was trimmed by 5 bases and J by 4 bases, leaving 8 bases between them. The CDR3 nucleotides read TGTGCCAGCAGTAGAGGGGGTAATGAAAAACTGTTTTTT. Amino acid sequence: CASSRGGNEKLFF.

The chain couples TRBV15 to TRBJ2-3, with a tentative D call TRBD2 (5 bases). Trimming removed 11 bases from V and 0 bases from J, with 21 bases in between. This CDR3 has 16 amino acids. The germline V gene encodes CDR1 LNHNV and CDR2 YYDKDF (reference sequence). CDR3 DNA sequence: TGTGCCTCGAGCAAAATGGGGAGTGATAGCACAGATACGCAGTATTTT. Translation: CASSKMGSDSTDTQYF.

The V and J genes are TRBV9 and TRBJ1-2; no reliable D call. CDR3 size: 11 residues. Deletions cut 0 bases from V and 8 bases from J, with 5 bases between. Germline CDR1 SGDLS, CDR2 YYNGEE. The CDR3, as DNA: TGTGCCAGCAGCGTAGGTTCCGGCTACACCTTC. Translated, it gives CASSVGSGYTF.

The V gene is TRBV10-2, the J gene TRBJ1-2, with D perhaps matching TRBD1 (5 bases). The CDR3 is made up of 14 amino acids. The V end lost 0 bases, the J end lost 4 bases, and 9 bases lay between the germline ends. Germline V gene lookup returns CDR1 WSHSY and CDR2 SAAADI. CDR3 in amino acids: CASSESGVLYGYTF. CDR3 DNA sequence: TGCGCCAGCAGTGAGTCGGGGGTTCTCTATGGCTACACCTTC.

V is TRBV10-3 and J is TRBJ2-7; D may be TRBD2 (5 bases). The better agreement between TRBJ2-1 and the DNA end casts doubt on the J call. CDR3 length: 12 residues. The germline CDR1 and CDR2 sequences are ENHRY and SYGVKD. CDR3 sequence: CAISDSGNEQFF. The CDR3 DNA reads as TGTGCCATCAGTGATTCGGGGAATGAGCAGTTCTTC.

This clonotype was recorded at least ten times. CDR3 sequence reads: CASSIGPGVGMNEQFF. CDR3 coding DNA: TGTGCCAGTAGTATAGGCCCTGGGGTAGGGATGAATGAGCAGTTCTTC. This chain connects TRBV19 to TRBJ2-1; unclear D gene. The CDR3 runs to 16 residues. Trimming took off 1 base at V and 7 bases at J, with 17 bases between the two ends. Germline V lookup: CDR1 LNHDA, CDR2 SQIVND (reference sequence).

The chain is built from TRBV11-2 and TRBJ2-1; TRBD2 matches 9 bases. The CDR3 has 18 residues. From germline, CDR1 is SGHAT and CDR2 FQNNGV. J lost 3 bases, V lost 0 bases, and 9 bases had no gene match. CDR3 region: CASSLDRVGTSLYNEQFF. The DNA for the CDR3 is TGTGCCAGCAGCTTAGATCGAGTCGGGACTAGCCTCTACAATGAGCAGTTCTTC.